This TCR beta chain came from a study of tumor-infiltrating lymphocytes in localized non-small cell lung cancer. The V end lost 4 bases, the J end lost 4 bases, and 11 bases lay between the germline ends. Germline V gene sequence: CDR1 ENHRY, CDR2 SYGVKD. The length of the CDR3 is 13 residues. Sequenced by immunoSEQ multiplex PCR; TCRdb stores in-frame clones only, minus some. Of around 10,000 clones in the sample, roughly 63% were seen once. This sequence originates from a human donor with non-small cell lung cancer. This chain joins TRBV10-3 and TRBJ2-7, with D unclear. Sequenced material: uninvolved lung tissue not adjacent to the tumor. The CDR3 coding sequence is TGTGCCATCAGTGTTGGCGCCAGATACGAGCAGTACTTC. As protein: CAISVGARYEQYF.